One sample yielded the 10 T cell receptor beta chains listed below, sequenced in a study of cytomegalovirus exposure and HLA in healthy donors. The study ran its PCR with 60 Vbeta and 13 Jbeta primers. The assay was immunoSEQ multiplex PCR, and TCRdb's table has in-frame clones only and misses some. Of under 150,000 clones listed, around 86% were seen once; the top ten hold approximately 8.1%. The material sequenced was PBMCs. The source is a woman aged 45-59 years in good health and CMV-seropositive.

The rearrangement joins TRBV2 to TRBJ2-2, with D perhaps matching TRBD2 (6 bases). CDR1 and CDR2 from the germline V gene are SNHLY and FYNNEI. The CDR3 spans 13 residues. Deletions cut 6 bases from V and 7 bases from J, with 12 bases between. The CDR3 DNA reads TGTGCCAGCAGCGGGAGTGCAAACGGGGAGCTGTTTTTT. As protein: CASSGSANGELFF.

The chain uses TRBV9 and TRBJ1-1; perhaps TRBD1 as D (5 bases). This CDR3 has 15 residues. V gave up 0 bases and J gave up 5 bases, with 14 bases separating them. CDR1 is SGDLS and CDR2 is YYNGEE in the germline V gene. This CDR3 is CASSVDPGTNTEAFF. The CDR3 coding sequence is TGTGCCAGCAGCGTAGATCCGGGGACTAATACTGAAGCTTTCTTT.

The chain couples TRBV5-4 to TRBJ2-3; 12 positions match TRBD2. This CDR3 is built from 15 residues. V lost 4 bases and J lost 4; bases outside the gene matches: 4. CDR1 and CDR2 (germline): SGHNT, YYREEE (reference sequence). The DNA of the CDR3 is TGTGCCAGCAGCCCGACTAGCGGGGGCGCAGATACGCAGTATTTT. Translating it yields CASSPTSGGADTQYF.

CDR3 sequence (DNA): TGTGCCAGCAGCTTAACACAGGGTCATGGCTACACCTTC. It yields the protein CASSLTQGHGYTF. The chain couples TRBV7-3 to TRBJ1-2, with a weak D call TRBD1 (6 bases). With 0 bases removed from V and 6 bases from J, the gap between germline ends came to 8 bases. Germline values: CDR1 SGHTA, CDR2 FQGTGA. This CDR3 spans 13 amino acids.

This clone was recorded a few times. This rearrangement joins TRBV5-4 to TRBJ1-1; a weak D match, TRBD1 (5 bases). This CDR3 has 15 amino acids. Germline V gives CDR1 SGHNT, CDR2 YYREEE (reference sequence). V was shortened by 0 bases and J by 0 bases, with 9 bases between the two germline ends. CDR3 nucleotide sequence: TGTGCCAGCAGCTTGGCCCGGACACTGAACACTGAAGCTTTCTTT. Translated, it gives CASSLARTLNTEAFF.

This clone has just a few counts. The gene calls are TRBV4-3 and TRBJ1-6; 11 bases fit TRBD1. V lost 5 bases and J lost 10; bases outside the gene matches: 10. The CDR3 is 16 residues long. Germline V gene sequence: CDR1 LGHNA, CDR2 YSLEER. The CDR3 protein is CASSINVGTGGSPLHF. The CDR3 region has the DNA TGCGCCAGCAGCATCAATGTAGGGACAGGGGGATCACCCCTCCACTTT.

The rearrangement uses TRBV2 and TRBJ2-7; no clear D. Looked up from germline, CDR1 is SNHLY and CDR2 is FYNNEI. V was trimmed by 5 bases and J by 4 bases, leaving 9 bases between them. This CDR3 region has 12 residues. CDR3 amino acids: CASSYTEYEQYF. In DNA, the CDR3 is TGTGCCAGCAGTTATACTGAATACGAGCAGTACTTC.

This chain links TRBV11-2 with TRBJ2-1, with TRBD2 matching 12 bases. The germline V gene has CDR1 SGHAT and CDR2 FQNNGV. The CDR3 is made up of 14 amino acids. J gave up 4 bases and V 6 bases, and 1 base lay outside the gene matches. CDR3 loop: CASSLAGGYNEQFF. The CDR3 coding sequence is TGTGCCAGCAGTCTAGCGGGGGGGTACAATGAGCAGTTCTTC.

The rearrangement uses TRBV5-6 and TRBJ2-1, with 8 positions matching TRBD1. Trimming took 4 bases from V and 9 from J; bases not matched to a gene: 6. This CDR3 is 13 amino acids long. The germline V gene has CDR1 SGHDT and CDR2 YYEEEE. The CDR3 nucleotides are TGTGCCAGCAGCCGCCGAACAGGGGGTGAGCAGTTCTTC. Its translation: CASSRRTGGEQFF.

Notes on this clone: This specimen includes other DNA sequences encoding the same CDR3. The rearrangement joins TRBV6-1 to TRBJ1-2; a possible D gene is TRBD1 (6 bases). V lost 4 bases to trimming and J lost 0 bases, with 12 bases between them. The CDR3 spans 15 residues. The germline CDR1 and CDR2 sequences are MNHNS and SASEGT. In nucleotides, the CDR3 is TGTGCCAGCAGTGCATCCGGACAGCCTAACTATGGCTACACCTTC. Residues: CASSASGQPNYGYTF.